This TCR beta chain comes out of a study of neurological immune-mediated disorders. The time point is: longitudinal time-point 2. Each TCR transcript was tagged with a 10-nucleotide random UMI during 5'RACE. Using its own MiXCR run on the 5' RACE reads, TCRdb lists one record per CDR3 protein. The sample shows roughly 60,000 distinct CDR3 sequences, 9.7% of them seen only once. This clonotype was detected many times. This CDR3 spans 16 amino acids. J was trimmed by 1 base and V by 5 bases; bases with no gene match: 6. Germline V gene sequence: CDR1 SGHTA, CDR2 FQGNSA. Source material: PBMCs. This sequence joins TRBV7-2 and TRBJ2-3; 10 nucleotides match TRBD2. The receptor was isolated from a man aged 25-45 years in good health. In DNA, the CDR3 is TGTGCCAGCAGCCGAAGCGGGAGGGGGGGCACAGATACGCAGTATTTT. Encoded protein: CASSRSGRGGTDTQYF.